What follows describes a single T cell receptor beta chain. Its target is not known. Germline V gene lookup returns CDR1 SGHRS and CDR2 YFSETQ. The CDR3 covers 16 residues. Unmatched junction bases numbered 5, after V lost 4 bases and J lost 1 base. Primers included in the PCR were 60 Vbeta and 13 Jbeta primers. The table came from immunoSEQ multiplex PCR; TCRdb's copy has only in-frame clones and leaves some out. The table has more than 100,000 clones, over 80% seen once. The sample belongs to a study of cytomegalovirus exposure and HLA in healthy donors. Study findings and constraints: A later analysis linked a missense DCLRE1C variant to TCR beta V- and J-gene trimming. In a later analysis, at a false discovery rate of 0.05, roughly 16,000 TCR beta sequences matched HLA alleles.

The chain recombines TRBV5-1 with TRBJ2-1, with 10 bases aligning to TRBD2. The sample consisted of PBMCs. This TCR was recovered from a man aged 25-45 years in good health and CMV-seronegative. The CDR3 DNA follows: TGCGCCAGCAGCGAGCGGGGGGGCCTATCCTACAATGAGCAGTTCTTC. This encodes CASSERGGLSYNEQFF.